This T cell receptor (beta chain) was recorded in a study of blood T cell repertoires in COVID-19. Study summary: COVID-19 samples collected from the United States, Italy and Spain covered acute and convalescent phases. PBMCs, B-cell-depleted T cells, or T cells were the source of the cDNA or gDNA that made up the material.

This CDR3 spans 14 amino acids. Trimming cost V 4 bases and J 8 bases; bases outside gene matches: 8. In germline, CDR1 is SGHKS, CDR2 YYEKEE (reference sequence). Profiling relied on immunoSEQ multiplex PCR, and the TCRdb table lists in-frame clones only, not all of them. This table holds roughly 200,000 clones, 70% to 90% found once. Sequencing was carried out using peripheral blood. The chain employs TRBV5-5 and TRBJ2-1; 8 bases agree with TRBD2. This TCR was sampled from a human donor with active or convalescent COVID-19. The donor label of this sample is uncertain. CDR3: CASSPRGGRYEQFF. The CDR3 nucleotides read TGTGCCAGCAGCCCACGGGGGGGCAGGTATGAGCAGTTCTTC.